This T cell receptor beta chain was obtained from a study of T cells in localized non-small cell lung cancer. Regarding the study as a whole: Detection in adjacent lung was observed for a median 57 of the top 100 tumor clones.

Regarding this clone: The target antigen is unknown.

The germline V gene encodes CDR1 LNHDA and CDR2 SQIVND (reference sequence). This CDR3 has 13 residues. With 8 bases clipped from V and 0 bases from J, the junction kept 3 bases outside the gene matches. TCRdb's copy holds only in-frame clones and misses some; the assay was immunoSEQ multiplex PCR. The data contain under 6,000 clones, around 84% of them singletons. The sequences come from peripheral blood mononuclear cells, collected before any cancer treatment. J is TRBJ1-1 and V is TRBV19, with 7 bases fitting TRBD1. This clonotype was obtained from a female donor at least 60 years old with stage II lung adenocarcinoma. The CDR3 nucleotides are TGTGCCAGTGGGACAGTTATGAACACTGAAGCTTTCTTT. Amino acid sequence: CASGTVMNTEAFF.